This TCR beta chain derives from a study of Graves' ophthalmopathy and Graves' hyperthyroidism. Certain patients, namely those with other autoimmune diseases, uncontrolled infections, pregnancy or lactation, were excluded. A volume of about 9.7 ml of fresh peripheral blood supplied the PBMCs. Transcripts of RNA were the source for amplifying TCR beta CDR3 regions. The authors performed first-round RT-PCR with HTBI primers and then a second-round multiplex PCR. TCRdb ran MiXCR on the multiplex PCR reads and lists one entry per CDR3 protein. The sample comprises 680,000 or so distinct CDR3 sequences, 22% of which are singletons, and around 6.9% rests with the top ten. Germline V gives CDR1 DFQATT, CDR2 SNEGSKA (reference sequence). V lost 6 bases and J 7 bases, leaving 16 bases between the germline ends. This CDR3 region has 13 residues.

Sequencing was performed on peripheral blood. The rearrangement joins TRBV20-1 to TRBJ2-1; a possible D gene is TRBD2 (6 bases). This receptor was identified in a woman aged 18-29 years with stable Graves' hyperthyroidism. Some clones in this sample may be carry-over from other donors' samples. The CDR3 DNA is TGCAGTGCAGCCCAGTCAGGGAGGAATGAGCAGTTCTTC. Translating it yields CSAAQSGRNEQFF.